This is a list of T cell receptor beta chains from one sample in a study of blood T cell repertoires in COVID-19. Some clones are missing from TCRdb's copy, which holds only in-frame ones; the method was immunoSEQ multiplex PCR. This table holds around 190,000 clones, 75% to 85% found once. Specimen: peripheral blood. Receptors originate from a woman aged 40 to 50 with COVID-19, enrolled during active disease. Both conserved end residues are part of each CDR3. A D gene is named only where the DNA matches it firmly. Where a row states a size, it is once, few, many or the class of an expanded clone; other rows omit it.

clone size: .
V gene: TRBV29-1
J gene: TRBJ2-2
D gene: .
CDR3 DNA: TGCAGCGTTGAAGATCGTAGGGGGAACACCGGGGAGCTGTTTTTT
CDR3 protein: CSVEDRRGNTGELFF

clone size: .
V gene: TRBV19
J gene: TRBJ2-2
D gene: .
CDR3 DNA: TGTGCCAGTACCTTTTCACCGGGGGTTGGCGGGGAGCTGTTTTTT
CDR3 protein: CASTFSPGVGGELFF

clone size: .
V gene: TRBV19
J gene: TRBJ2-2
D gene: .
CDR3 DNA: TGTGCCAGTAGGAAGGAAACAGGGCAAACCGGGGAGCTGTTTTTT
CDR3 protein: CASRKETGQTGELFF

clone size: .
V gene: TRBV5-1
J gene: TRBJ2-1
D gene: .
CDR3 DNA: TGCGCCAGCAGCTTGGCAGGAGCTAGCTTAGAATGGCAGTTCTTC
CDR3 protein: CASSLAGASLEWQFF

clone size: .
V gene: TRBV7-3
J gene: TRBJ1-1
D gene: TRBD1
CDR3 DNA: TGTGCCAGCAGACGACAGGGGACGAACACTGAAGCTTTCTTT
CDR3 protein: CASRRQGTNTEAFF

clone size: .
V gene: TRBV3-1/TRBV3-2
J gene: TRBJ2-7
D gene: .
CDR3 DNA: TGTGCCAGCAGCCAAAAGGGTGGGGCTCGCGAGCAGTACTTC
CDR3 protein: CASSQKGGAREQYF

clone size: .
V gene: TRBV2
J gene: TRBJ1-3
D gene: .
CDR3 DNA: TGTGCCAGCAGTAAGGACAGTAGTTTTGCTGGAAACACCATATATTTT
CDR3 protein: CASSKDSSFAGNTIYF

clone size: few
V gene: TRBV7-6
J gene: TRBJ2-1
D gene: TRBD2
CDR3 DNA: TGTGCCAGCAGCTCAACCTATAGCGGGGGGCCCAGCTCCTACAATGAGCAGTTCTTC
CDR3 protein: CASSSTYSGGPSSYNEQFF

clone size: .
V gene: TRBV27
J gene: TRBJ2-2
D gene: .
CDR3 DNA: TGTGCCAGCAGTTTATACGGAGGGGGCTACACCGGGGAGCTGTTTTTT
CDR3 protein: CASSLYGGGYTGELFF

clone size: .
V gene: TRBV6-5
J gene: TRBJ1-2
D gene: TRBD1
CDR3 DNA: TGTGCCAGCAGAGGACAGGGGTCTAACTATGGCTACACCTTC
CDR3 protein: CASRGQGSNYGYTF

clone size: .
V gene: TRBV9
J gene: TRBJ2-2
D gene: .
CDR3 DNA: TGTGCCAGCAGCGTAGAAACGGCCGGGGAGCTGTTTTTT
CDR3 protein: CASSVETAGELFF

clone size: .
V gene: TRBV2
J gene: TRBJ1-1
D gene: .
CDR3 DNA: TGTGCCAGCGTGGACACGGGAGCTTTCTTT
CDR3 protein: CASVDTGAFF

clone size: once
V gene: TRBV6-6
J gene: TRBJ1-6
D gene: .
CDR3 DNA: TGTGCCAGCACCCCGACGGCGGAAGGTTCACCCCTCCACTTT
CDR3 protein: CASTPTAEGSPLHF

clone size: few
V gene: TRBV4-1
J gene: TRBJ2-7
D gene: .
CDR3 DNA: TGCGCCAGCAGCCAAGATCCGCCCGGTGGCTTAACCAGGGAGCAGTACTTC
CDR3 protein: CASSQDPPGGLTREQYF

clone size: .
V gene: TRBV6-2/TRBV6-3
J gene: TRBJ2-3
D gene: TRBD2
CDR3 DNA: TGTGCCAGCAGTTACGGAGCGGGAACGCAGTATTTT
CDR3 protein: CASSYGAGTQYF

clone size: .
V gene: TRBV6-6
J gene: TRBJ1-4
D gene: .
CDR3 DNA: TGTGCCGGCGGGAAAAAACTGTTTTTT
CDR3 protein: CAGGKKLFF

clone size: once
V gene: TRBV5-4
J gene: TRBJ2-5
D gene: .
CDR3 DNA: TGTGCCAGCAGCTCGCAAGAGACCCAGTACTTC
CDR3 protein: CASSSQETQYF

clone size: .
V gene: TRBV7-8
J gene: TRBJ2-2
D gene: TRBD2
CDR3 DNA: TGTGCCAGCAGCCCAGCTAGCGGGAGGCTCACCGGGGAGCTGTTTTTT
CDR3 protein: CASSPASGRLTGELFF

clone size: .
V gene: TRBV6-6
J gene: TRBJ1-3
D gene: .
CDR3 DNA: TGTGCCACCGAAGGGGGAGGGGTGGCAAGTGGAAACACCATATATTTT
CDR3 protein: CATEGGGVASGNTIYF

clone size: .
V gene: TRBV29-1
J gene: TRBJ1-5
D gene: .
CDR3 DNA: TGCAGCGTTGCGGGGGGGATAAATCAGCCCCAGCATTTT
CDR3 protein: CSVAGGINQPQHF

clone size: .
V gene: TRBV6-5
J gene: TRBJ2-1
D gene: TRBD1
CDR3 DNA: TGTGCCAGCAGTTACGACAGGGGGGTGCTTGGTGAGCAGTTCTTC
CDR3 protein: CASSYDRGVLGEQFF

clone size: .
V gene: TRBV7-3
J gene: TRBJ2-6
D gene: TRBD1
CDR3 DNA: TGTGCCAGCAGCCGACAGGGGGGCTCTGGGGCCAACGTCCTGACTTTC
CDR3 protein: CASSRQGGSGANVLTF

clone size: .
V gene: TRBV28
J gene: TRBJ2-7
D gene: TRBD2
CDR3 DNA: TGTGCCAGCAGTTCCCGGACTAGCGGGAGCTATTTCTCCTACGAGCAGTACTTC
CDR3 protein: CASSSRTSGSYFSYEQYF